A selection of T cell receptor beta chains follows, all from one sample in a study of Ad26.COV2.S vaccination and SARS-CoV-2 variants. The data were produced by immunoSEQ multiplex PCR, yet TCRdb's version contains in-frame clones alone and is incomplete. The sample comprises approximately 360,000 clones, about four fifths of which are singletons, and around 7.4% rests with the top ten. Sequencing used peripheral blood, obtained in a trial of Ad26.COV2.S vaccine versus placebo. Receptor source: a person between 18 and 60 years old who received the Ad26.COV2.S COVID-19 vaccine or a placebo. Each CDR3 is given with its conserved first and last residue. D genes are given only for firm matches.

d_gene,v_gene,CDR3aa
.,TRBV12-3/TRBV12-4,CASSATLYGYTF
.,TRBV25-1,CASSEHGQSGANVLTF
.,TRBV24-1,CATSEGATDTQYF
TRBD2,TRBV18,CASSPPMTGGDTQYF
TRBD1,TRBV4-1,CASSTRQGGTEAFF
TRBD2,TRBV5-4,CASSLVASGSSTQYF
.,TRBV21-1,CASSKEAGDTDTQYF
.,TRBV12-3/TRBV12-4,CASLLRRTDTQYF
.,TRBV24-1,CATQQRSSYNEQFF
.,TRBV9,CASSAGAGVGYNEQFF
.,TRBV6-5,CASSPLGGNEQFF
.,TRBV3-1/TRBV3-2,CASSQESMEVGQYF
TRBD2,TRBV10-1,CASSAIGGSGSPREQFF
.,TRBV7-2,CASSLQVGENEQFF
.,TRBV3-1/TRBV3-2,CASSHGPVGASGTGELFF
.,TRBV1,CTSSHRIWQHNSPLHF
.,TRBV30,CAWCDGGVLNTQYF
.,TRBV11-2,CASSLRGGVRGYTF